Presented here are 5 T cell receptor beta chains from one specimen sequenced in a study of T cells in Graves' hyperthyroidism and ophthalmopathy. TCR beta CDR3 sequences were amplified from RNA transcripts. The HTBI primer set served for first-round RT-PCR of the TCR CDR3. Via MiXCR, TCRdb re-called the multiplex PCR reads, giving one row per CDR3 protein. The top ten clones hold less than 25% of a sample with 380,000 or so distinct CDR3 sequences, around an eighth of them seen once. Material: blood. Every receptor here comes from a man aged 30 to 45 with Graves' hyperthyroidism that later progressed to Graves' ophthalmopathy.

The sample holds many counts of this clonotype. The gene calls are TRBV24-1 and TRBJ2-5; TRBD1 matches 7 bases. Germline CDR1 reads KGHDR; CDR2 reads SFDVKD. The CDR3 sequence is 17 residues long. V lost 1 base and J lost 3; bases outside the gene matches: 10. CDR3 nucleotides: TGTGCCACCAGTGATTTCCCCGGCTTGACAGGGAAAGAGACCCAGTACTTC. Protein sequence: CATSDFPGLTGKETQYF.

This chain uses TRBV6-2 or TRBV6-3 with TRBJ1-6; D unclear. The germline CDR1 and CDR2 sequences are MNHEY and SVGEGT. This CDR3 spans 12 amino acids. The ends were cut back, 6 bases at V and 3 bases at J, with 3 bases in the middle. The CDR3 sequence: CASRDYNSPLHF. The CDR3 DNA reads TGTGCCAGCAGGGACTATAATTCACCCCTCCACTTT.

There are many counts of this clonotype. The chain joins TRBV28 to TRBJ2-5; 9 bases fit TRBD1. With 7 bases clipped from V and 7 bases from J, the junction kept 10 bases outside the gene matches. The CDR3 is made up of 14 amino acids. The germline V gene has CDR1 MDHEN and CDR2 SYDVKM. The CDR3 nucleotides are TGTGCCAGCACCTGGACAGGGGCAGTGGGGACCCAGTACTTC. Its protein product is CASTWTGAVGTQYF. Filled out from reference TRBV28 and TRBJ2-5, the complete variable domain reads DVKVTQSSRYLVKRTGEKVFLECVQDMDHENMFWYRQDPGLGLRLIYFSYDVKMKEKGDIPEGYSVSREKKERFSLILESASTNQTSMYLCASTWTGAVGTQYFGPGTRLLVL.

V and J are TRBV4-1 and TRBJ2-3; D perhaps matches TRBD1 (6 bases). Germline assignment: CDR1 MGHRA and CDR2 YSYEKL. Deletions cut 2 bases from V and 4 bases from J, with 10 bases between. The CDR3 has 14 residues. CDR3 coding DNA: TGCGCCAGCAGCCAAAAAGAGGGGGCAGATACGCAGTATTTT. Amino acids: CASSQKEGADTQYF.

In DNA form, the CDR3 reads TGTGCCAGCAGCCAAGAGGGCGCAGTATGGGGTAGAGGTCAGCCCCAGCATTTT. It specifies CASSQEGAVWGRGQPQHF. This chain links TRBV4-2 with TRBJ1-5; D is unclear. The CDR3 loop spans 18 amino acids. Trimming pared 0 bases from V and 6 bases from J, leaving 21 bases between. The germline CDR1 and CDR2 sequences are LGHNA and YNFKEQ.